This record covers a single TCR beta chain. Its antigen specificity is not known. No base quality information exists; no much larger clone differs at one position. This sample stems from a study of radiotherapy plus CTLA-4 blockade in lung cancer (dated by TCRdb to between 2017 and 2018). Describing the broader study: Objective responses were observed in around 20% of enrolled patients, and disease control was achieved in roughly 30%. What the study reported, not specific to this receptor: After treatment with radiotherapy and ipilimumab, TCR clones that originated in tumors expanded in peripheral blood. Early dynamic changes in blood T cell clones, together with increased serum interferon-beta after radiation, were reported as the strongest predictors of response.

The CDR3 numbers 16 residues from cysteine through phenylalanine. Only the CDR3 portion is preserved as DNA: 48 bases, with reading frame beginning at the first base. Looking up the germline V gene (reference sequence) yields CDR1 SGHNT and CDR2 YYREEE. Cut back by 3 bases and 6 bases, the V and J ends lie 22 bases apart. The library was obtained by the immunoSEQ multiplex PCR assay. The immuneACCESS repertoire file appears here via TCRdb, limited to in-frame rearrangements. These files lack a portion of the clones; in checked studies, under half of the deficit traces to unresolved V genes, and the cause of the others is not known. The sample table records 45,000 or so clones; around 73% of these occur just once. The top ten clonotypes cover roughly 4% of the sample. The study evaluated CTLA-4 blockade (ipilimumab) given together with focal radiation therapy in patients who had chemo-refractory metastatic non-small-cell lung cancer.

The chain couples TRBV5-4 to TRBJ2-7; TRBD1 is possibly the D segment (6 matching bases). The sample consisted of peripheral blood, taken from a patient treated with radiotherapy plus ipilimumab. This receptor was taken from a human donor with non-small cell lung cancer who had a complete response to radiotherapy plus ipilimumab. The sequenced DNA is TGTGCCAGCAGCTACACACAGGGCCTCAAGGCCTTCGAGCAGTACTTC. The resulting protein is CASSYTQGLKAFEQYF.